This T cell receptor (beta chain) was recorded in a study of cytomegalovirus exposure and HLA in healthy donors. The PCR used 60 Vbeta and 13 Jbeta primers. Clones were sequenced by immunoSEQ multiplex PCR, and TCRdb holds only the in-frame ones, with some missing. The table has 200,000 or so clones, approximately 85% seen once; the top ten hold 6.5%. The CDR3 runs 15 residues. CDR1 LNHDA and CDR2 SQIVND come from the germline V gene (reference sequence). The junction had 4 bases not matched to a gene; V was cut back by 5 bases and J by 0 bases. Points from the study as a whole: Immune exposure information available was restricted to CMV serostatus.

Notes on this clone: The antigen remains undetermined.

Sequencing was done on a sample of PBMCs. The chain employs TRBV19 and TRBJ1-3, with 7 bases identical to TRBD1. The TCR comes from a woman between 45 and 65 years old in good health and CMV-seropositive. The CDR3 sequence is CASSWGDSSGNTIYF. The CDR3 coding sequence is TGTGCCAGTAGTTGGGGGGACAGCTCTGGAAACACCATATATTTT.